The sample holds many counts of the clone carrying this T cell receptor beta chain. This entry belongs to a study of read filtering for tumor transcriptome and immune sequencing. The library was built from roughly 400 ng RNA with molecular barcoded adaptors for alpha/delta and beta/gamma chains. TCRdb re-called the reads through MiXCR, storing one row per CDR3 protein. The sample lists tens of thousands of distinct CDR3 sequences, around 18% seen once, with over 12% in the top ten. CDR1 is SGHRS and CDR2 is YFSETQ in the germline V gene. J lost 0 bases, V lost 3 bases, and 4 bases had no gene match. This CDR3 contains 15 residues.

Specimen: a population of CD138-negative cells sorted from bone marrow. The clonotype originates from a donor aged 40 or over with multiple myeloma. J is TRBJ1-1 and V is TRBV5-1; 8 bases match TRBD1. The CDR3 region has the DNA TGCGCCAGCAGCTCGGGACAGGCCATGAACACTGAAGCTTTCTTT. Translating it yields CASSSGQAMNTEAFF.